This record concerns one T cell receptor (beta chain) sequence. This clonotype appeared a few times. This clone's antigen is unknown. At one boundary the junction diverges from the germline segment, which might be a read error. Ficoll-Paque density gradient centrifugation was the method used to isolate PBMCs. Per the germline V gene (reference sequence), SSHAT is the CDR1 and FNYEAQ is the CDR2. The CDR3 runs 16 amino acids, cysteine and phenylalanine included. Solely the CDR3 DNA is kept, with 48 bases framed from the first base. The data were taken from a study of T-cell memory formation after mild COVID-19 (dated by TCRdb to the early 2020s). Some background on the complete study: Most TCR sequence clusters were specific to one of the two donors. Two young, previously healthy adult volunteers made up the cohort, one male and one female. In a couple of donors, T-cell clones that expanded and contracted after mild COVID-19 were followed by sequencing TCRalpha and TCRbeta repertoires longitudinally. What the authors observed across the whole study: The detection of some responding clones in pre-infection memory suggests that pre-existing cross-reactive memory T cells joined the SARS-CoV-2 response. Contracting CD4+ clones were located mainly in the CM and EM memory subsets, whereas CD8+ clones were found to be enriched in EMRA. The study covered only two mild cases, and larger cohorts including severe cases with pre-infection samples were considered necessary. SARS-CoV-2 specificity was not confirmed for the second-wave clones peaking on day 37. From day 15 to 85, contracting clones showed balanced CD4/CD8 phenotypes, whereas a second wave of clones that expanded from day 15 to 37 leaned towards CD4+.

Sequencing was carried out with an Illumina NovaSeq 6000. TCRalpha and TCRbeta cDNA libraries were constructed by 5'RACE with constant-segment primers, with sample barcodes and unique molecular identifiers being introduced. RNA was extracted from every sample with Trizol reagent. Library amplification was performed in two PCR steps, and a second sample barcode and Illumina TruSeq adapters were introduced in the second step. The libraries were sequenced on an Illumina NovaSeq using 2 x 150 bp paired-end reads. From the authors' description of their analysis: With migec v1.2.7, reads were demultiplexed and then collapsed into UMI-guided consensus sequences. Using mixcr v2.1.11, the UMI consensuses were aligned to TRA and TRB V and J templates and assembled into clonotypes. Clonotypes were classified as expanded or contracted when called significant by both edgeR and NoisET, with noise models trained on biological replicates. For edgeR calls, a false discovery rate-adjusted p below 0.01 and a log2 fold-change threshold of 1 were applied. PCA with hierarchical clustering of max-normalized trajectories of the 1000 most abundant clonotypes was used as exploratory dynamics analysis. Each responding clone was given a CD4 or CD8 phenotype based on the CD4+ and CD8+ repertoires, which had been sequenced separately. TCRdb trimmed public reads at Q25 via fastp, called clones via MiXCR and kept in-frame beta chains. Rows merge per CDR3 protein into single entries with the most common DNA and genes. The authors' filters were not applied to this entry. This sample comprises about 130,000 distinct CDR3 sequences, approximately 16% of them detected only once. The top ten hold about 15% of the sample.

The source of this sequence is an adult woman who had mild COVID-19 (a few samples of this study predate the infection). The sample titles of this study are shuffled in the database, so cell type and time point are left out; the donor was told from shared clones. This sequence uses TRBV7-7 and TRBJ1-5, and the D gene may be TRBD1, 6 bases matching. Source material: PBMCs or a T cell subset sorted from them (not recorded which). The CDR3 reads as follows: CASSLGGRPFNQPQHF. The DNA reads as follows: TGTGCTAGCAGCCTTGGGGGGCGCCCTTTCAATCAGCCCCAGCATTTT.